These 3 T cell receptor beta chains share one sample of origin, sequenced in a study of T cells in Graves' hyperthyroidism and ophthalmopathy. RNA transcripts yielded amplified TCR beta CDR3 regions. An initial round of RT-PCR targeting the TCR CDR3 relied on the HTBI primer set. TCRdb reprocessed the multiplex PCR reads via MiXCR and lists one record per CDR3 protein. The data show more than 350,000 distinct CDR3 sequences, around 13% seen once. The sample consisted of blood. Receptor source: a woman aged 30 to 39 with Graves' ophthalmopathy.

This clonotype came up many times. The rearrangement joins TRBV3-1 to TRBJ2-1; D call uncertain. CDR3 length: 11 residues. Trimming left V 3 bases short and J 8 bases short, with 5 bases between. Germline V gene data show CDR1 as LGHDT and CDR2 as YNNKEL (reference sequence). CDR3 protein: CASSHTDEQFF. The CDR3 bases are TGTGCCAGCAGCCATACCGATGAGCAGTTCTTC.

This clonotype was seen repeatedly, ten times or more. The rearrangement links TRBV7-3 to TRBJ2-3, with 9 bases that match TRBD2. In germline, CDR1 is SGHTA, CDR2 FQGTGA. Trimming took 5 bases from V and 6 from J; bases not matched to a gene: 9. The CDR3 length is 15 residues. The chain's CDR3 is CASSPLAGTLDTQYF. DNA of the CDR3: TGTGCCAGCAGCCCCCTAGCGGGGACCTTGGATACGCAGTATTTT.

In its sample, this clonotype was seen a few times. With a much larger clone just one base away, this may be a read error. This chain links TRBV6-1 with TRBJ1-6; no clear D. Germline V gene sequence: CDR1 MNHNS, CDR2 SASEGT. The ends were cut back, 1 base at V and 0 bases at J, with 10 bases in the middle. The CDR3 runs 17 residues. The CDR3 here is CASSEESESSYNSPLHF. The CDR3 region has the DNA TGTGCCAGCAGTGAAGAATCGGAGAGCTCCTATAATTCACCCCTCCACTTT.